The rows below give T cell receptor beta chains drawn from one sample of a study of cytomegalovirus exposure and HLA in healthy donors. The table came from immunoSEQ multiplex PCR; TCRdb's copy has only in-frame clones and leaves some out. The sample holds some 180,000 clones, more than 75% seen once. The sequencing input was PBMCs. These receptors were obtained from a woman aged 25-40 years in good health and CMV-seropositive. The CDR3 runs from the conserved cysteine through the conserved F or W. The order of the fields is clone size, V gene, D gene, J gene, CDR3 DNA, CDR3 protein. D genes are given only for firm matches. The size field is filled for only some rows; it gives once, few, many or a size class.

size: .; V: TRBV7-3; D: TRBD2; J: TRBJ2-3; DNA: TGTGCCAGCAGCTTGCGGGGGGATGAGGAAGATACGCAGTATTTT; CDR3: CASSLRGDEEDTQYF
size: once; V: TRBV18; D: .; J: TRBJ2-3; DNA: TGTGCCAGCTCACCTACGAGGAGCACAGATACGCAGTATTTT; CDR3: CASSPTRSTDTQYF
size: .; V: TRBV21-1; D: .; J: TRBJ2-3; DNA: TGTGCCAGCACCATCAGGACAGGGTCAAGCACAGATACGCAGTATTTT; CDR3: CASTIRTGSSTDTQYF
size: .; V: TRBV5-1; D: TRBD1; J: TRBJ2-1; DNA: TGCGCCAGCAGTTGGGGGGACAGGGTCTCCAATGAGCAGTTCTTC; CDR3: CASSWGDRVSNEQFF
size: few; V: TRBV30; D: TRBD1; J: TRBJ2-1; DNA: TGTGCCTGGAGGGAGGGACAGGAGTACAATGAGCAGTTCTTC; CDR3: CAWREGQEYNEQFF
size: once; V: TRBV7-2; D: TRBD1; J: TRBJ1-5; DNA: TGTGCCAGCAGCACGGACAGGAATCAGCCCCAGCATTTT; CDR3: CASSTDRNQPQHF
size: .; V: TRBV21-1; D: .; J: TRBJ1-5; DNA: TGTGCCAGCAGCAGACAGGGGTGTCAGCCCCAGCATTTT; CDR3: CASSRQGCQPQHF
size: .; V: TRBV10-1; D: .; J: TRBJ2-2; DNA: TGCGCCAGCAGCCCCTTGGGGGGGGGCCGCACCGGGGAGCTGTTTTTT; CDR3: CASSPLGGGRTGELFF
size: .; V: TRBV7-2; D: TRBD2; J: TRBJ2-5; DNA: TGTGCCAGCAGCTGGGGACTAGCGGGGGCCGGGGAGACCCAGTACTTC; CDR3: CASSWGLAGAGETQYF
size: .; V: TRBV6-5; D: .; J: TRBJ1-2; DNA: TGTGCCAGCGGAACACGGCAGGGCTATGGCTACACCTTC; CDR3: CASGTRQGYGYTF
size: few; V: TRBV4-3; D: .; J: TRBJ2-5; DNA: TGCGTTCTGCAAGGTCCGGGGGTGGAGACCCAGTACTTC; CDR3: CVLQGPGVETQYF
size: .; V: TRBV28; D: TRBD1; J: TRBJ2-2; DNA: TGTGCCAGCAGTTTATACGACAGGGGGCGACACACCGGGGAGCTGTTTTTT; CDR3: CASSLYDRGRHTGELFF
size: few; V: TRBV7-8; D: TRBD2; J: TRBJ2-1; DNA: TGTGCCAGCAGCTCGATTAGCGGGGGGTTAGAGCAGTTCTTC; CDR3: CASSSISGGLEQFF
size: .; V: TRBV2; D: .; J: TRBJ1-3; DNA: TGTGCCAGCAGTGCGGAGGGTTACTCTGGAAACACCATATATTTT; CDR3: CASSAEGYSGNTIYF
size: .; V: TRBV10-1; D: .; J: TRBJ2-5; DNA: TGCGCCAGCTCGGACAGCCAAGAGACCCAGTACTTC; CDR3: CASSDSQETQYF
size: .; V: TRBV28; D: TRBD2; J: TRBJ2-3; DNA: TGTGCCAGCAGTTCCGCTAGCGGGGGGGCCAATACGCAGTATTTT; CDR3: CASSSASGGANTQYF
size: few; V: TRBV7-8; D: .; J: TRBJ2-7; DNA: TGTGCCAGCCTTTTAGGGGACTACGAGCAGTACTTC; CDR3: CASLLGDYEQYF
size: .; V: TRBV28; D: .; J: TRBJ1-2; DNA: TGTGCCAGCAGTTTAGAACCCAGGGAAAATGGCTACACCTTC; CDR3: CASSLEPRENGYTF
size: .; V: TRBV28; D: .; J: TRBJ2-7; DNA: TGTGCCAGCAGTTTGCCAGGTAGAGAGCAGTACTTC; CDR3: CASSLPGREQYF
size: .; V: TRBV5-4; D: TRBD1; J: TRBJ1-4; DNA: TGTGCCAGCAGCTTGACAGGGGTACGGGAAAAACTGTTTTTT; CDR3: CASSLTGVREKLFF
size: .; V: TRBV10-2; D: .; J: TRBJ1-6; DNA: TGCGCCAGCAGTGAGGGCAGCTCCTATAATTCACCCCTCCACTTT; CDR3: CASSEGSSYNSPLHF
size: few; V: TRBV5-8; D: TRBD2; J: TRBJ2-7; DNA: TGTGCCAGCAGCCAAGATCCAGGCGGGGGGGCGGGGGAGCAGTACTTC; CDR3: CASSQDPGGGAGEQYF
size: .; V: TRBV5-1; D: .; J: TRBJ2-1; DNA: TGCGCCAGCAGCTTGGACAGCTACAATGAGCAGTTCTTC; CDR3: CASSLDSYNEQFF
size: .; V: TRBV10-3; D: TRBD2; J: TRBJ2-7; DNA: TGTGCCATCAGTGGCTCGGGAGGGCAGTCGGCCTACGAGCAGTACTTC; CDR3: CAISGSGGQSAYEQYF
size: .; V: TRBV2; D: .; J: TRBJ1-2; DNA: TGTGCCAGCAGTTCAGGACAGAATAAGAATGGCTACACCTTC; CDR3: CASSSGQNKNGYTF
size: .; V: TRBV27; D: .; J: TRBJ2-1; DNA: TGTGCCAGCAGTTTATTCGGGACTGCGGACTACAATGAGCAGTTCTTC; CDR3: CASSLFGTADYNEQFF
size: .; V: TRBV4-3; D: .; J: TRBJ2-7; DNA: TGCGCCAGCAGCCAAGATGTGACCCACTACGAGCAGTACTTC; CDR3: CASSQDVTHYEQYF
size: .; V: TRBV5-1; D: .; J: TRBJ2-7; DNA: TGCGCCAGCAGCTTGGGATGGAGTTACGAGCAGTACTTC; CDR3: CASSLGWSYEQYF
size: .; V: TRBV19; D: .; J: TRBJ1-1; DNA: TGTGCCAGTTTCCACAGGGCAAACACTGAAGCTTTCTTT; CDR3: CASFHRANTEAFF
size: .; V: TRBV6-5; D: .; J: TRBJ2-3; DNA: TGTGCCAGCAGTTACTCTGGGGGACTCACAGATACGCAGTATTTT; CDR3: CASSYSGGLTDTQYF
size: .; V: TRBV7-2; D: .; J: TRBJ1-4; DNA: TGTGCCAGCAGCCCTCGCGCCTTTGGTGAAAAACTGTTTTTT; CDR3: CASSPRAFGEKLFF
size: .; V: TRBV6-5; D: .; J: TRBJ1-5; DNA: TGTGCCAGCAGCCCGGGTAAGAGCAATCAGCCCCAGCATTTT; CDR3: CASSPGKSNQPQHF
size: .; V: TRBV5-1; D: TRBD1; J: TRBJ1-1; DNA: TGCGCCAGCAGCAATTTAACAGGGGGTTCAGGGGGAGCTTTCTTT; CDR3: CASSNLTGGSGGAFF
size: few; V: TRBV7-9; D: .; J: TRBJ1-6; DNA: TGTGCCAGCAGCCTCGGTTCGGGATTGGAATCACCCCTCCACTTT; CDR3: CASSLGSGLESPLHF
size: few; V: TRBV6-5; D: .; J: TRBJ2-1; DNA: TGTGCCAGCAGTAGGGGTTCCTCCTACAATGAGCAGTTCTTC; CDR3: CASSRGSSYNEQFF
size: .; V: TRBV10-2; D: .; J: TRBJ1-1; DNA: TGCGCCAGCGGCCCAAACACTGAAGCTTTCTTT; CDR3: CASGPNTEAFF
size: .; V: TRBV5-8; D: .; J: TRBJ1-5; DNA: TGTGCCAGCAGCTTGAGGAGGGTTAATCAGCCCCAGCATTTT; CDR3: CASSLRRVNQPQHF
size: .; V: TRBV5-4; D: TRBD2; J: TRBJ2-7; DNA: TGTGCCACCCAGGTCAGCGGGGACTTTTCCTACGAGCAGTACTTC; CDR3: CATQVSGDFSYEQYF
size: .; V: TRBV27; D: .; J: TRBJ1-2; DNA: TGTGCCAGCAGTTTATTCGGGGGGAAGGGCTACACCTTC; CDR3: CASSLFGGKGYTF
size: few; V: TRBV6-6; D: TRBD2; J: TRBJ2-7; DNA: TGTGCCAGCAGTTTGCGGGGGGGAGACTACGAGCAGTACTTC; CDR3: CASSLRGGDYEQYF
size: .; V: TRBV19; D: .; J: TRBJ1-6; DNA: TGTGCCAGCCTCGACCGGGACAAGGGCCTTAGGGCCCTCCACTTT; CDR3: CASLDRDKGLRALHF
size: .; V: TRBV28; D: .; J: TRBJ2-7; DNA: TGTGCCAGCAGTTCCCCAGGGTCAGGCGGTTCGTCCTACGAGCAGTACTTC; CDR3: CASSSPGSGGSSYEQYF
size: few; V: TRBV7-2; D: TRBD1; J: TRBJ1-3; DNA: TGTGCCAGCAGCCCAGGGGGTGGAAACACCATATATTTT; CDR3: CASSPGGGNTIYF
size: .; V: TRBV7-8; D: .; J: TRBJ2-3; DNA: TGTGCCAGCAGCTTTAAACCACAGGGGGGGTTCGCCGATACGCAGTATTTT; CDR3: CASSFKPQGGFADTQYF
size: few; V: TRBV5-6; D: .; J: TRBJ1-5; DNA: TGTGCCAGCAGCTCCGGGTCGACCCCTGGGAATCAGCCCCAGCATTTT; CDR3: CASSSGSTPGNQPQHF
size: .; V: TRBV5-5; D: .; J: TRBJ1-6; DNA: TGTGCCAGCGGACCTACAGGCGGCTCCTATAATTCACCCCTCCACTTT; CDR3: CASGPTGGSYNSPLHF
size: .; V: TRBV29-1; D: .; J: TRBJ2-3; DNA: TGCAGCGTTTGGGGGCAGGGCCCAGATACGCAGTATTTT; CDR3: CSVWGQGPDTQYF
size: .; V: TRBV4-2; D: .; J: TRBJ1-2; DNA: TGTGCCAGCAGCTTGTCCACAGACAGGCGATTTGGCCTTAACTATGGCTACACCTTC; CDR3: CASSLSTDRRFGLNYGYTF
size: .; V: TRBV5-1; D: .; J: TRBJ2-5; DNA: TGCGCCAGCAGCTTGATGCACAACCAAGAGACCCAGTACTTC; CDR3: CASSLMHNQETQYF